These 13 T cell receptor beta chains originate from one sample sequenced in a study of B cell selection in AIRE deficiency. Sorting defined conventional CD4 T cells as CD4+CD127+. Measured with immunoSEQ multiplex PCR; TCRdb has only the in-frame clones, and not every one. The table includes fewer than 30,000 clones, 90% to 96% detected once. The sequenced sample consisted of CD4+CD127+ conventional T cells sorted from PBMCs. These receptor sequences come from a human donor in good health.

CDR3 DNA: TGTGCCAGCAGCTTCTCGAGCCCCATAACCTCGACACAGTATTTT. Its protein product is CASSFSSPITSTQYF. This rearrangement joins TRBV5-6 to TRBJ2-3; no clear D. Germline V gives CDR1 SGHDT, CDR2 YYEEEE. CDR3 length equals 15 residues. Between the trimmed V and J ends, which lost 2 bases and 12 bases, there was a span of 22 bases.

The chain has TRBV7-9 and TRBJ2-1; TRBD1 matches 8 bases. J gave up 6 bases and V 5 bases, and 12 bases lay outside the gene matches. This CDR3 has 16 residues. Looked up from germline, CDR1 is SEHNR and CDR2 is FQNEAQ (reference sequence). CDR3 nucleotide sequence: TGTGCCAGCAGCAGAGGACAGGGCGGAGGGTCCAATGAGCAGTTCTTC. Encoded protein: CASSRGQGGGSNEQFF. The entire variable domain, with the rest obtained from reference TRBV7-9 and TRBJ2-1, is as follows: DTGVSQNPRHKITKRGQNVTFRCDPISEHNRLYWYRQTLGQGPEFLTYFQNEAQLEKSRLLSDRFSAERPKGSFSTLEIQRTEQGDSAMYLCASSRGQGGGSNEQFFGPGTRLTVL.

The CDR3 here is CSVEDSREAGKINYGYTF. For the CDR3, the DNA is TGCAGCGTTGAAGATTCCCGTGAGGCAGGGAAGATTAACTATGGCTACACCTTC. The chain has TRBV29-1 and TRBJ1-2, with D perhaps matching TRBD1 (5 bases). The germline CDR1 and CDR2 sequences are SQVTM and ANQGSEA. The CDR3 consists of 18 residues. V was pared by 0 bases and J by 1 base, with 21 bases between.

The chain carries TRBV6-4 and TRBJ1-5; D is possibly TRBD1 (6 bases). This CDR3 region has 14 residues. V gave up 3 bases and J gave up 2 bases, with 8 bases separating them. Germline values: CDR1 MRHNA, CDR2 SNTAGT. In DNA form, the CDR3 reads TGTGCCAGCAGTGAGGGGGGCGGCAATCAGCCCCAGCATTTT. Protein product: CASSEGGGNQPQHF.

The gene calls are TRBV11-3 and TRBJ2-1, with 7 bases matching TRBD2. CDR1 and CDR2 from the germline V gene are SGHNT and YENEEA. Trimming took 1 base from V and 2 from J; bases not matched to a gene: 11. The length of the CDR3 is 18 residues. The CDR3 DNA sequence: TGTGCCAGCAGCTTAGCCAGGCACGCTAGCGGAGCCTACAATGAGCAGTTCTTC. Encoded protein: CASSLARHASGAYNEQFF. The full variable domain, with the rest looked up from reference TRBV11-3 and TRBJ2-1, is EAGVVQSPRYKIIEKKQPVAFWCNPISGHNTLYWYLQNLGQGPELLIRYENEEAVDDSQLPKDRFSAERLKGVDSTLKIQPAELGDSAVYLCASSLARHASGAYNEQFFGPGTRLTVL.

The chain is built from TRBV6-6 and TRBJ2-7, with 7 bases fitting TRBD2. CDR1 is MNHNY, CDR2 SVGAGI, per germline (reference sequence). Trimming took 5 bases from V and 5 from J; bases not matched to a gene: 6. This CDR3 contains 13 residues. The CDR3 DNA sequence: TGTGCCAGCAGTCCCGGACTAGTGGACGAGCAGTACTTC. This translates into CASSPGLVDEQYF.

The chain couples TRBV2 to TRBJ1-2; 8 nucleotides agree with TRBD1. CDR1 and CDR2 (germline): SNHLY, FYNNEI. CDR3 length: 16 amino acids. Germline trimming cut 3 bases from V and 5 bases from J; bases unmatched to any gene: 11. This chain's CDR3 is CASSDGSGGVVYGYTF. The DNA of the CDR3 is TGTGCCAGCAGTGACGGTTCAGGGGGCGTAGTATATGGCTACACCTTC. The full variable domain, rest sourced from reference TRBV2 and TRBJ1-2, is EPEVTQTPSHQVTQMGQEVILRCVPISNHLYFYWYRQILGQKVEFLVSFYNNEISEKSEIFDDQFSVERPDGSNFTLKIRSTKLEDSAMYFCASSDGSGGVVYGYTFGSGTRLTVV.

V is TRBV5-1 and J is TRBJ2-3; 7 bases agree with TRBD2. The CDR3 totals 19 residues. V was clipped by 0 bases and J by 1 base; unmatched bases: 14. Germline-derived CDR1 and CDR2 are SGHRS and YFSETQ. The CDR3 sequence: CASSLALGSGRGGTDTQYF. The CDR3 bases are TGCGCCAGCAGCTTGGCCTTAGGATCGGGGAGGGGTGGCACAGATACGCAGTATTTT.

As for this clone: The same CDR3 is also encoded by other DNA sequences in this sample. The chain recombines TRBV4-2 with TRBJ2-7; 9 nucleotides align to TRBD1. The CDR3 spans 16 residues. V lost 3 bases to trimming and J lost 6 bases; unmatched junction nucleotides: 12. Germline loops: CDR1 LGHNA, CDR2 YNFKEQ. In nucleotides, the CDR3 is TGTGCCAGCAGCCAGGGACAGGGTGGGATCCCGGGCGAGCAGTACTTC. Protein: CASSQGQGGIPGEQYF.

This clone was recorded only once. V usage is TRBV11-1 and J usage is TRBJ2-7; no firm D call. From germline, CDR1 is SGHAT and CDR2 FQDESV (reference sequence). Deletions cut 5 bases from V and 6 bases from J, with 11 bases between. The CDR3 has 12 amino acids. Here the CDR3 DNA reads TGTGCCAGCAGCCGTTCGGGCTCCGAGCAGTACTTC. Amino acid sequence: CASSRSGSEQYF.

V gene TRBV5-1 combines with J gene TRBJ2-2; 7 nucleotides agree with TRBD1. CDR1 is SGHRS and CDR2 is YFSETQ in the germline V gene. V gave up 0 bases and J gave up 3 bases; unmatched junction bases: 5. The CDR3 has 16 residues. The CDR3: CASSLEGATDTGELFF. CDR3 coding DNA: TGCGCCAGCAGCTTGGAGGGGGCAACGGACACCGGGGAGCTGTTTTTT.

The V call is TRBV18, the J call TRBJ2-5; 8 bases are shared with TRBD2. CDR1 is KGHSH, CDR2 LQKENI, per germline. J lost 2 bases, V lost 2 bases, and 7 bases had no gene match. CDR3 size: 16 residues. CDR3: CASSPRSSGPQETQYF. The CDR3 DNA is TGTGCCAGCTCACCAAGGTCTAGCGGGCCTCAAGAGACCCAGTACTTC. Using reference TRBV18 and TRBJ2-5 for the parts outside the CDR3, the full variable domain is NAGVMQNPRHLVRRRGQEARLRCSPMKGHSHVYWYRQLPEEGLKFMVYLQKENIIDESGMPKERFSAEFPKEGPSILRIQQVVRGDSAAYFCASSPRSSGPQETQYFGPGTRLLVL.

The CDR3 nucleotides are TGTGCCAGCAGCTTTCAGGGGCGCAATGAGCAGTTCTTC. Its protein product is CASSFQGRNEQFF. The chain joins TRBV11-3 to TRBJ2-1; D perhaps matches TRBD1 (6 bases). Germline lookup yields CDR1 SGHNT and CDR2 YENEEA. Trimming removed 3 bases at V and 6 bases at J, with 9 bases between. The CDR3 length is 13 residues.